Listed below are T cell receptor beta chains from one sample, sequenced in a study of T-cell reconstitution after alpha-beta-depleted transplantation in children. TCRdb re-analysed the PCR reads in MiXCR, keeping a single row per CDR3 protein. Of almost 600,000 distinct CDR3 sequences detected, over 20% appear once; the ten largest clones hold less than 40%. Sequencing was performed on PBMCs, taken before TCRalphabeta/CD19-depleted stem cell transplant. The origin of the receptors is a boy younger than two with Wiskott-Aldrich syndrome, due to receive a stem cell transplant. CDR3s leave out the opening cysteine and the closing phenylalanine or tryptophan. The order of the fields is D gene, V gene, J gene, CDR3 protein. A D gene is named only where the DNA matches it firmly.

D: TRBD2
V: TRBV7-9
J: TRBJ2-1
CDR3: ASSLGGGRAYNEQF

D: NA
V: TRBV10-3
J: TRBJ2-1
CDR3: ASSISSPYNEQF

D: TRBD2
V: TRBV5-1
J: TRBJ2-1
CDR3: ASSLGTSDYNEQF

D: NA
V: TRBV5-1
J: TRBJ1-6
CDR3: ASRGSDSPLH

D: NA
V: TRBV12-3/TRBV12-4
J: TRBJ2-7
CDR3: ASSLVPGGEDEQY

D: NA
V: TRBV20-1
J: TRBJ1-2
CDR3: SATNLNYGYT

D: TRBD2
V: TRBV12-3/TRBV12-4
J: TRBJ2-7
CDR3: ASSLLVAGGYEQY

D: TRBD2
V: TRBV5-1
J: TRBJ2-3
CDR3: ASSSREGTDTQY

D: TRBD2
V: TRBV27
J: TRBJ2-3
CDR3: ASSFPASGSTDTQY

D: TRBD2
V: TRBV29-1
J: TRBJ2-5
CDR3: SVWYSGRVPQETQY

D: NA
V: TRBV5-1
J: TRBJ2-1
CDR3: ASSLEHGAEQF

D: NA
V: TRBV20-1
J: TRBJ2-5
CDR3: SATHPWGETQY

D: NA
V: TRBV5-1
J: TRBJ1-2
CDR3: ASSLVGTDGYT

D: NA
V: TRBV5-5
J: TRBJ2-2
CDR3: ASRPNTGELF

D: NA
V: TRBV9
J: TRBJ2-2
CDR3: ASSVGNTGELF

D: NA
V: TRBV20-1
J: TRBJ1-5
CDR3: SARDRRVTPRSNQPQH

D: NA
V: TRBV7-8
J: TRBJ2-2
CDR3: ASRPGPVADNTGELF

D: NA
V: TRBV5-1
J: TRBJ2-3
CDR3: ASSSTGHRTPTDTQY

D: NA
V: TRBV7-6
J: TRBJ2-7
CDR3: ASSPGDTYEQY

D: TRBD1
V: TRBV5-1
J: TRBJ2-3
CDR3: ASSPTGIITDTQY

D: TRBD2
V: TRBV12-3/TRBV12-4
J: TRBJ2-1
CDR3: ASKTSGMYNEQF

D: NA
V: TRBV5-1
J: TRBJ1-1
CDR3: ASSIWGAGDAF

D: NA
V: TRBV24-1
J: TRBJ2-1
CDR3: ATSVGGKGNEQF

D: NA
V: TRBV10-2
J: TRBJ1-1
CDR3: ASSEEWGPNMNTEAF